The sequence of this T cell receptor beta chain was determined in a study of T cell repertoires in cytomegalovirus infection. CDR1 SSHAT and CDR2 FNYEAQ come from the germline V gene (reference sequence). Unmatched junction bases numbered 12, after V lost 10 bases and J lost 2 bases. The length of the CDR3 is 15 residues. TCRdb reprocessed the reads with MiXCR, giving one entry per CDR3 protein. Altogether a few hundred thousand distinct CDR3 sequences are present, more than 25% being singletons, with the ten largest covering approximately 13%. This clonotype was observed a few times. What was sequenced was PBMCs. The rearrangement uses TRBV7-7 and TRBJ2-5, with 8 bases identical to TRBD2. The receptor comes from a human donor in good health (CMV status not recorded). Some clones in this sample may be carry-over from other donors' samples. The CDR3 sequence: CATQISGIPQETQYF. CDR3 nucleotides: TGTGCCACCCAAATTAGCGGGATCCCACAAGAGACCCAGTACTTC. Drawing the rest from reference TRBV7-7 and TRBJ2-5, the complete variable domain is GAGVSQSPRYKVTKRGQDVTLRCDPISSHATLYWYQQALGQGPEFLTYFNYEAQPDKSGLPSDRFSAERPEGSISTLTIQRTEQRDSAMYRCATQISGIPQETQYFGPGTRLLVL.